This TCR beta chain was captured by sequencing in a study of blood T cell repertoires in COVID-19. On the study more broadly: Researchers got acute and convalescent COVID-19 samples from the United States, Italy and Spain.

This clone was seen only once. Sequencing was performed with immunoSEQ multiplex PCR; in TCRdb, only in-frame clones are kept and a portion is missing. The sample contains around 330,000 clones, 85% of which appear only once. In germline, CDR1 is SNHLY, CDR2 FYNNEI. The CDR3 spans 15 residues. Unmatched junction bases numbered 11, after V lost 8 bases and J lost 8 bases. Someone with COVID-19 had been met by exposed participants within 2 weeks before study entry. The J gene is TRBJ1-4, the V gene TRBV2, with 10 positions matching TRBD1. This sequence was found in a woman in her 30s who had been exposed to COVID-19. The sequenced sample was PBMCs or T cells enriched from blood (not recorded which). The CDR3 spells CASDPGQGRREKLFF. In nucleotides, the CDR3 is TGTGCCAGCGACCCGGGACAGGGGAGGCGGGAAAAACTGTTTTTT. Filled out from reference TRBV2 and TRBJ1-4, the complete variable domain reads EPEVTQTPSHQVTQMGQEVILRCVPISNHLYFYWYRQILGQKVEFLVSFYNNEISEKSEIFDDQFSVERPDGSNFTLKIRSTKLEDSAMYFCASDPGQGRREKLFFGSGTQLSVL.